This TCR beta chain emerged from a study of T-cell memory formation after mild COVID-19 listed by TCRdb under 2021. For the study in its entirety: TCR sequence clusters from the two donors were found to be largely donor specific. The cohort was made up of two young adult volunteers, one female and one male, who were previously healthy. In two donors, T-cell clones that expanded and contracted after mild COVID-19 were followed by sequencing TCRalpha and TCRbeta repertoires longitudinally. Study-wide conclusions, independent of this receptor: Contracting CD4+ clones were located mainly in the CM and EM memory subsets, whereas CD8+ clones were found to be enriched in EMRA. SARS-CoV-2 specificity of the second-wave clones peaking on day 37 was not confirmed. Some responding clones were found in pre-infection memory, which suggests that pre-existing cross-reactive memory T cells took part in the SARS-CoV-2 response. The study included only two mild cases, and larger cohorts that include severe cases with pre-infection samples were judged to be necessary. Balanced CD4/CD8 phenotypes were observed for clones contracting from day 15 to 85, whereas a bias towards CD4+ was observed for a second wave of clones expanding from day 15 to 37.

This clonotype appeared a few times. The clone's antigen remains unknown. Qualities for individual bases were not recorded, and no much larger clone is one base off. TCRdb lists the instrument as Illumina NovaSeq 6000. TCRalpha and TCRbeta cDNA libraries were built by 5'RACE with constant-segment primers, adding sample barcodes and unique molecular identifiers. Trizol reagent was used to extract RNA from every sample. Library amplification was performed in two PCR steps, and a second sample barcode and Illumina TruSeq adapters were introduced in the second step. Libraries were sequenced on an Illumina NovaSeq with 2 x 150 bp paired-end reads. In the paper's pipeline: Demultiplexing of reads and collapsing into UMI-guided consensus sequences were performed with migec v1.2.7. With mixcr v2.1.11, UMI consensuses were aligned to TRA and TRB V and J templates and assembled into clonotypes. Clonotypes were classified as expanded or contracted when called significant by both edgeR and NoisET, with noise models trained on biological replicates. For edgeR calls, a false discovery rate-adjusted p below 0.01 and a log2 fold-change threshold of 1 were applied. PCA with hierarchical clustering of max-normalized trajectories of the 1000 most abundant clonotypes was used as exploratory dynamics analysis. The CD4 or CD8 phenotype of responding clones was assigned using the separately sequenced CD4+ and CD8+ repertoires. TCRdb reworked the public reads: Q25 trimming with fastp, MiXCR clone assembly, productive beta chains retained. Every distinct CDR3 protein forms one entry, paired with its most common genes and DNA. TCRdb's processing, not the study's, gives the V and J calls here. The sample has around 250,000 distinct CDR3 sequences on record, roughly 10% of them singletons. The ten biggest clones cover roughly a fifth of the sample.

The germline V gene provides CDR1 MNHEY and CDR2 SVGAGI. V drops 2 bases and J drops 7 bases, leaving 11 bases in between. The CDR3 holds 13 amino acids from the cysteine to the phenylalanine. The sequence is cut down to CDR3 DNA, 39 bases in frame from base 1. Ficoll-Paque density gradient centrifugation was the method used to isolate PBMCs. The receptor comes from a young man who had mild COVID-19 (a few samples of this study predate the infection). The sample titles of this study are shuffled in the database, so cell type and time point are left out; the donor was told from shared clones. The sequencing sample was made of PBMCs or a T cell subset sorted from them (not recorded which). Recombination linked TRBV6-5 to TRBJ1-1; the D gene lacks a confident call. The CDR3 region reads CASSYTQDGEAFF. The DNA is TGTGCCAGCAGTTACACCCAGGACGGTGAAGCTTTCTTT.